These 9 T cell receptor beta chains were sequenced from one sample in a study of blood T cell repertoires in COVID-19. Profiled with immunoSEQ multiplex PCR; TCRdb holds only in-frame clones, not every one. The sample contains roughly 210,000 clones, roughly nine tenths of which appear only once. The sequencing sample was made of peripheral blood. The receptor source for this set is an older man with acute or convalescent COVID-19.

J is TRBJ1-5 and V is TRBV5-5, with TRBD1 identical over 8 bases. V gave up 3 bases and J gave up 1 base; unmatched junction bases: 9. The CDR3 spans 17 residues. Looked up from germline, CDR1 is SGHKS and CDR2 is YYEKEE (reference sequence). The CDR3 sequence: CASSSTGGSLSNQPQHF. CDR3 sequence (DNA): TGTGCCAGCAGCTCCACAGGGGGAAGTTTGAGCAATCAGCCCCAGCATTTT.

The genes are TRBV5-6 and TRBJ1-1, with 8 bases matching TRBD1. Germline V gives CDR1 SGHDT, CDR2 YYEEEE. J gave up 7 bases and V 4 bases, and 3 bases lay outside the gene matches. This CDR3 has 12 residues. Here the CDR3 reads CASSLGTGEAFF. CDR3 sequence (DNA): TGTGCCAGCAGCCTCGGGACAGGTGAAGCTTTCTTT.

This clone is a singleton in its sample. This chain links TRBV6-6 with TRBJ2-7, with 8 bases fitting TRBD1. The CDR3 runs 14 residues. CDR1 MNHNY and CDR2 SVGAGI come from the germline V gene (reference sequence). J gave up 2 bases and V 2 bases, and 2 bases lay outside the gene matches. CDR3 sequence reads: CASSYRDRPYEQYF. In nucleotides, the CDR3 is TGTGCCAGCAGTTACAGGGACAGGCCCTACGAGCAGTACTTC.

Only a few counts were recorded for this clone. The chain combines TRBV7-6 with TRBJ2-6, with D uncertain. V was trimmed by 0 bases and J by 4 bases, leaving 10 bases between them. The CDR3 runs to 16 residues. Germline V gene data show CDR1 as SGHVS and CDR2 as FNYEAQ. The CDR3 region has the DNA TGTGCCAGCAGCTTAGCGGGTGGGCCCGGGGCCAACGTCCTGACTTTC. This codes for CASSLAGGPGANVLTF.

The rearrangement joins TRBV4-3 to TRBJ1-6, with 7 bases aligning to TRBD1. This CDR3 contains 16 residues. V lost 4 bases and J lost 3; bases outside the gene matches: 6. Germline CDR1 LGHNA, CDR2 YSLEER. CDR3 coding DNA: TGCGCCAGCAGCCGAGCAGGGACAGACTATAATTCACCCCTCCACTTT. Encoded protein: CASSRAGTDYNSPLHF.

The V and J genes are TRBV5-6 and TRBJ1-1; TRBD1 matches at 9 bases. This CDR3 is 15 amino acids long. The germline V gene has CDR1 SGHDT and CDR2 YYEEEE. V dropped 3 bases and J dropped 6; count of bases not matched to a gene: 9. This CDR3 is CASSSGPTGGAEAFF. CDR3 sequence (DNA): TGTGCCAGCAGCTCCGGACCGACAGGGGGGGCTGAAGCTTTCTTT.

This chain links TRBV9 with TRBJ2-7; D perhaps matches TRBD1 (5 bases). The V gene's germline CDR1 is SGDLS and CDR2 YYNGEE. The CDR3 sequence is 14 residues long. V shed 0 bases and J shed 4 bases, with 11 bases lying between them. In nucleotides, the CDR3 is TGTGCCAGCAGCGTAGACCAGGGAAAATACGAGCAGTACTTC. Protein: CASSVDQGKYEQYF.

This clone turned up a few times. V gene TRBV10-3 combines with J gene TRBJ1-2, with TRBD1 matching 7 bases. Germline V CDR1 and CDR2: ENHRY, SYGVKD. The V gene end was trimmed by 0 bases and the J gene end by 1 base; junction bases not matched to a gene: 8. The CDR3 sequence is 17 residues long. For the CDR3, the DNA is TGTGCCATCAGTGAGTCGGCTTCAACAGGGGATAACTATGGCTACACCTTC. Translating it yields CAISESASTGDNYGYTF.

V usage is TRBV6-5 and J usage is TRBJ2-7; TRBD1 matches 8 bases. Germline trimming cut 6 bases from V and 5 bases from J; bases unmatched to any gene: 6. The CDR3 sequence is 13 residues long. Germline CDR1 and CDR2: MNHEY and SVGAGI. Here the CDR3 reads CASRVDRAHEQYF. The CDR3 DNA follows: TGTGCCAGCAGAGTGGACAGGGCCCACGAGCAGTACTTC.